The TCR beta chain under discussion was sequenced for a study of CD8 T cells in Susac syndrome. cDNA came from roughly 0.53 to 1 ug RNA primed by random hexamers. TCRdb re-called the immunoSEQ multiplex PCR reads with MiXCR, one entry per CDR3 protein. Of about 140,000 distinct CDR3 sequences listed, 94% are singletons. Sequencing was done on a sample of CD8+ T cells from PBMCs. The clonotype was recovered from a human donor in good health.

The CDR3 nucleotides are TGTGCCACCAGCAGAGAAGGCGTATTGGGGACCCAGTACTTC. The encoded protein is CATSREGVLGTQYF. The chain employs TRBV15 and TRBJ2-5; D call uncertain. The germline CDR1 and CDR2 sequences are LNHNV and YYDKDF (reference sequence). V lost 0 bases and J lost 7, with 12 bases in between. The CDR3 length is 14 residues. The full variable domain, with the rest looked up from reference TRBV15 and TRBJ2-5, is DAMVIQNPRYQVTQFGKPVTLSCSQTLNHNVMYWYQQKSSQAPKLLFHYYDKDFNNEADTPDNFQSRRPNTSFCFLDIRSPGLGDTAMYLCATSREGVLGTQYFGPGTRLLVL.